This T cell receptor beta chain was sequenced in a study of blood T cell repertoires in COVID-19. Study background: COVID-19 samples, acute and convalescent, were from the United States, Italy and Spain. T cells, B-cell-depleted T cells, or PBMCs provided the cDNA or gDNA that served as material.

This clone appeared once. The CDR3 spans 15 residues. The ends were cut back, 5 bases at V and 3 bases at J, with 16 bases in the middle. Germline V lookup: CDR1 MDHEN, CDR2 SYDVKM. Original processing methods: Estimation of nucleated cell counts was performed using reference gene primer amplification. Method: immunoSEQ multiplex PCR; TCRdb's copy keeps in-frame clones and lacks some. V, J and clone size reflect that table, while D and trimming were determined from the DNA. The table has fewer than 110,000 clones, 85% to 95% seen once. Sample: peripheral blood. The TCR sequence derives from a man aged 50-60 years with active COVID-19. The chain links TRBV28 to TRBJ1-1; D may be TRBD1 (5 bases). As DNA, the CDR3 is TGTGCCAGCAGTACGCCCATCCAAGGGGACACTGAAGCTTTCTTT. This gives the protein CASSTPIQGDTEAFF.